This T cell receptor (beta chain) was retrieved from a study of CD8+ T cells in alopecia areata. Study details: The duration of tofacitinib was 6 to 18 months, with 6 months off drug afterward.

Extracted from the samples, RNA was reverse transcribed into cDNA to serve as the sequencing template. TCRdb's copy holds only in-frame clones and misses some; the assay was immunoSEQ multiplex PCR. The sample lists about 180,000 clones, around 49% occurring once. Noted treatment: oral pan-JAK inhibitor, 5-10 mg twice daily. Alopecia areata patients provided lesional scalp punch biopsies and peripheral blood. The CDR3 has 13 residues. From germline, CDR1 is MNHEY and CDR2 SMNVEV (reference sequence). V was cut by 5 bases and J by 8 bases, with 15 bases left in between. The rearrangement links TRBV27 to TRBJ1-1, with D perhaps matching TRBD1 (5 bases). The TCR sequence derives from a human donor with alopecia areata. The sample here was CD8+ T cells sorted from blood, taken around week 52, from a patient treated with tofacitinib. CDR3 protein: CASSPQGAGEAFF. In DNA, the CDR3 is TGTGCCAGCAGTCCCCAGGGTGCTGGAGAAGCTTTCTTT.